This TCR beta chain was recorded in a study of post-analysis software for immune sequencing data. Regarding the study as a whole: Higher frequency in patients than in controls was seen for about five TRBV segments, with TRBV5-6, TRBV5-1 and TRBV20-1 among them.

The CDR3 has 16 amino acids. CDR1 and CDR2 from the germline V gene are MNHEY and SVGAGI. With 6 bases removed from V and 5 bases from J, the gap between germline ends came to 22 bases. Unique molecular identifiers were carried by the TCR beta cDNA libraries. TCRdb re-derived calls from the PCR reads in MiXCR, one entry per CDR3 protein. This sample has approximately 690,000 distinct CDR3 sequences, with 55% to 60% found just once. With respect to this clonotype: Its target is unknown.

This TCR was sampled from a girl under 10 years old with multiple sclerosis. The chain uses TRBV6-5 and TRBJ1-2; D might be TRBD1 (6 bases). Sequencing used blood. Here the CDR3 reads CASSLSRGGQGYGYTF. The CDR3 DNA follows: TGTGCCAGCAGCCTCTCCCGCGGGGGCCAGGGGTATGGCTACACCTTC.